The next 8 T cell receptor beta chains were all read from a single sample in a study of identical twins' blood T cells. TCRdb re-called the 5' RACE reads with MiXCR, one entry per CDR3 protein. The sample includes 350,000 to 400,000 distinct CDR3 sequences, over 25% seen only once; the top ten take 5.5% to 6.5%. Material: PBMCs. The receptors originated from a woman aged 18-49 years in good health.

CDR3 coding DNA: TGTGCCATCAGTGAGCGGACAGCTAACTATGGCTACACCTTC. Its translation: CAISERTANYGYTF. The V call is TRBV10-3, the J call TRBJ1-2, with a possible D match to TRBD1 (6 bases). The germline CDR1 and CDR2 sequences are ENHRY and SYGVKD. The CDR3 loop spans 14 amino acids. V lost 2 bases and J 0 bases, leaving 7 bases between the germline ends.

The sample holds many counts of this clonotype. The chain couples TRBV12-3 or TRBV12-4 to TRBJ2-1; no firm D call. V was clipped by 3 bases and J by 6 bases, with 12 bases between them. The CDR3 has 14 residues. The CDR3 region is CASSFEFMSNEQFF. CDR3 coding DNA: TGTGCCAGCAGTTTCGAGTTTATGAGCAATGAGCAGTTCTTC.

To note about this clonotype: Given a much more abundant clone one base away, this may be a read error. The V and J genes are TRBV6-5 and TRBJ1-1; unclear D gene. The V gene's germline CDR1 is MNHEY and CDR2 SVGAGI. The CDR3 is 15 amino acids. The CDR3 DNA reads TGTGCCAGCAGTTACGGGGAAGGGATGAACGCTGAAGCTTTCTTT. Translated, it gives CASSYGEGMNAEAFF.

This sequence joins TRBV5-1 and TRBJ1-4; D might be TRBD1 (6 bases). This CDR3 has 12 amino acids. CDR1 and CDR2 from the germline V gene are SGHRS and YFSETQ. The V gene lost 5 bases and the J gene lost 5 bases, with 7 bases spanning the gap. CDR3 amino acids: CASRDSNEKLFF. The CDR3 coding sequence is TGCGCCAGCAGGGACAGCAATGAAAAACTGTTTTTT.

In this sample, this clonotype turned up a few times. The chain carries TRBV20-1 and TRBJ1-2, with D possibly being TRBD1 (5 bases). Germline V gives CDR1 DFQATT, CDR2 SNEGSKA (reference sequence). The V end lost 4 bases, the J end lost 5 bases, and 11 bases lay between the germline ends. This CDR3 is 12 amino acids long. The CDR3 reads CSATLGDYGYTF. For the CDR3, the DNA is TGCAGTGCTACCCTGGGGGATTATGGCTACACCTTC.

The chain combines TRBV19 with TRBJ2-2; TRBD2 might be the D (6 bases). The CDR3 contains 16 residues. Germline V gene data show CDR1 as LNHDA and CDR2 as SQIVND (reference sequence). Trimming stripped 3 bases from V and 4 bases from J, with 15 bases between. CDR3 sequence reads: CASSIYGSLSTGELFF. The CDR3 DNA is TGTGCCAGTAGTATTTACGGGAGTCTAAGCACCGGGGAGCTGTTTTTT.

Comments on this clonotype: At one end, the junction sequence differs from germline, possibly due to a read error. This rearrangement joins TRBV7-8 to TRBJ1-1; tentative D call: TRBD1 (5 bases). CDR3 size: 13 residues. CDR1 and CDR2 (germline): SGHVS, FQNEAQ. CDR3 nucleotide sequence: TGTGCCAGCAGTCTCAGGGTTCCGACTGAAGCTTTTTTT. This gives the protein CASSLRVPTEAFF.

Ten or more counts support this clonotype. This CDR3 is CSVAGSEKLFF. CDR3 nucleotides: TGCAGCGTTGCAGGTAGTGAAAAACTGTTTTTT. This chain links TRBV29-1 with TRBJ1-4; D is unresolved. The CDR3 extends over 11 amino acids. Germline CDR1 and CDR2: SQVTM and ANQGSEA. V was clipped by 4 bases and J by 7 bases, with 7 bases between them.